This T cell receptor beta chain was captured in a study of cytomegalovirus exposure and HLA in healthy donors. Germline loops: CDR1 SEHNR, CDR2 FQNEAQ (reference sequence). The CDR3 contains 13 residues. Deletions cut 4 bases from V and 6 bases from J, with 9 bases between. The PCR made use of 60 Vbeta and 13 Jbeta primers. Clones were read by immunoSEQ multiplex PCR, and TCRdb kept only the in-frame ones, dropping some. The sample yields about 55,000 clones, approximately 71% seen once. V usage is TRBV7-9 and J usage is TRBJ2-2; D gene unclear. The receptor was derived from a man in his forties in good health and CMV-seropositive. The sequencing sample was made of PBMCs. The CDR3 DNA sequence: TGTGCCAGCAGCTCTAGTTTGGCCGGGGAGCTGTTTTTT. Translated: CASSSSLAGELFF.